This TCR beta chain was captured by sequencing in a study of T cell changes during pregnancy in multiple sclerosis. From germline, CDR1 is MNHEY and CDR2 SMNVEV (reference sequence). This CDR3 comprises 16 residues. Trimming at V came to 5 bases and at J to 5 bases, leaving 11 bases not matched to a gene. Generated by immunoSEQ multiplex PCR, the TCRdb table keeps only in-frame clones and is missing some. The table lists tens of thousands of clones, just over 90% of them singletons. The rearrangement uses TRBV27 and TRBJ1-5; 8 bases are shared with TRBD1. The sequence was collected from a female donor with multiple sclerosis, enrolled in a pregnancy study. Specimen: CD8+ T cells from peripheral blood mononuclear cells, collected after pregnancy. CDR3 loop: CASSNRAGGFDQPQHF. CDR3 DNA sequence: TGTGCCAGCAGTAATCGGGCAGGGGGCTTCGATCAGCCCCAGCATTTT.